The source of this TCR beta chain is a study of blood T cell repertoires in COVID-19. Turning to the study itself: Samples of COVID-19 (acute and convalescent) were obtained from the United States, Italy and Spain. From T cells, B-cell-depleted T cells, or PBMCs came the material, which was cDNA or gDNA.

Source study methods: Using reference gene primer amplification, nucleated cell counts were estimated. Repertoires were generated with immunoSEQ multiplex PCR, while TCRdb's copy carries only in-frame clones and drops some. The V and J calls and clone size come from that table; D and trimming were worked out from the DNA. This table holds under 150,000 clones, around 80% found once. The germline gives CDR1 MDHEN, CDR2 SYDVKM. J gave up 4 bases and V 5 bases, and 7 bases lay outside the gene matches. This CDR3 region has 14 residues. The TCR originated in a woman of 80 years or more in a cohort sampled during active or convalescent COVID-19. The sample taken for sequencing was peripheral blood. The V and J genes are TRBV28 and TRBJ1-2; 7 bases align to TRBD1. The CDR3 loop reads CASSPYGTVYGYTF. CDR3 in DNA: TGTGCCAGCAGTCCATACGGGACAGTCTATGGCTACACCTTC.